This T cell receptor beta chain was obtained from a study of early stage breast cancer tumors. About the study: Most invasive tumors, about 75% of the 16, were ER+/PR+/HER2-. The study, taken as a whole, reports: Functional markers like CD4, CD8 and FOXP3 were missed in bulk sequencing. In about 90% of the 16 patients, blood comparison separated tumor from normal breast.

The table came from immunoSEQ multiplex PCR; TCRdb's copy has only in-frame clones and leaves some out. The sample lists 40,000 to 60,000 clones, around 80% seen once, with around 3.4% in the top ten. Note on this clone: Its antigen is unidentified.

The CDR3 sequence is 15 residues long. CDR1 and CDR2 from the germline V gene are SGHAT and FQNNGV. With V trimmed by 3 bases and J by 1 base, 4 bases remained unmatched. The receptor was isolated from a person aged 40 to 49 with breast cancer. The chain combines TRBV11-2 with TRBJ2-5; 8 bases agree with TRBD1. The sample taken for sequencing was blood. The DNA for the CDR3 is TGTGCCAGCAGCTTTTCGACAGGGGCCCAAGAGACCCAGTACTTC. Translating it yields CASSFSTGAQETQYF.